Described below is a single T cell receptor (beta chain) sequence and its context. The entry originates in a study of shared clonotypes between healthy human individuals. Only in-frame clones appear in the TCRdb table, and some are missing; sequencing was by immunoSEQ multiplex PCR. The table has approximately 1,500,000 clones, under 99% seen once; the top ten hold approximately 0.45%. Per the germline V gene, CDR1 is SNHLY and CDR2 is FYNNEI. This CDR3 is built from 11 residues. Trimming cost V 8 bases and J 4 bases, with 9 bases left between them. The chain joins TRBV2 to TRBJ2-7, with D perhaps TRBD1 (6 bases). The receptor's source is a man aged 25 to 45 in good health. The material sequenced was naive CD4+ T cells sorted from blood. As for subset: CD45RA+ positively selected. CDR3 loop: CASHRDYEQYF. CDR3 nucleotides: TGTGCCAGCCACAGGGATTACGAGCAGTACTTC.